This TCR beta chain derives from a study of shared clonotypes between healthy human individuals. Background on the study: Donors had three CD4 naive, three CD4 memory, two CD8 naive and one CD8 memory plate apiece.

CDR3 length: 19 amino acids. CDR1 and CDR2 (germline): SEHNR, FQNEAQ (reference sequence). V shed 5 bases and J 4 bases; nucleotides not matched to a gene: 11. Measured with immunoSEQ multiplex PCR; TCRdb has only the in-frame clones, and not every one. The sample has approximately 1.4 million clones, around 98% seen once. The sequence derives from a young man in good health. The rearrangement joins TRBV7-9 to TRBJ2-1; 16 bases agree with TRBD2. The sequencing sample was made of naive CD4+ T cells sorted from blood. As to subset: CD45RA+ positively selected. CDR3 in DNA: TGTGCCAGCAGCCACGGGACTAGCGGGAGGGCGGGGATATACAATGAGCAGTTCTTC. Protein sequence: CASSHGTSGRAGIYNEQFF.